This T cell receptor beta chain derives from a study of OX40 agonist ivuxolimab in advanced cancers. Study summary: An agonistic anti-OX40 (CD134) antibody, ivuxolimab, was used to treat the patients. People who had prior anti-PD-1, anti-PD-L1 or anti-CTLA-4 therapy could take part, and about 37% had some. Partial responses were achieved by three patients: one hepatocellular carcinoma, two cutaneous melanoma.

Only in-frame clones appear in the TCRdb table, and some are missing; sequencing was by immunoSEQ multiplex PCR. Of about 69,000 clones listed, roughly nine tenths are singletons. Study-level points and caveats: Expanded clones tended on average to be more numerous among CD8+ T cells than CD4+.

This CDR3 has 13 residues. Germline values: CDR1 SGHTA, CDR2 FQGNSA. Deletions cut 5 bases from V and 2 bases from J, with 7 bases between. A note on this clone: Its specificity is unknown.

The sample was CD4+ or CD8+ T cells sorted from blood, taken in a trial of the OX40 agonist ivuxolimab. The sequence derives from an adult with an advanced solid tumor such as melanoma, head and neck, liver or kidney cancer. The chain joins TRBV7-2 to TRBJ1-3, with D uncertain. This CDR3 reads CASSPGTGNTIYF. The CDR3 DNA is TGTGCCAGCAGCCCTGGGACTGGAAACACCATATATTTT.